Listed here are 8 T cell receptor beta chains from one sample, sequenced in a study of shared clonotypes between healthy human individuals. Using immunoSEQ multiplex PCR, the repertoire was profiled, and TCRdb retains in-frame clones only, with some absent. The profile shows about 1.1 million clones, roughly 77% of them singletons. Sequenced sample: memory CD4+ T cells from PBMCs. The subset denotes: CD45RA-negative fraction. These receptors were taken from a man aged 18 to 30 in good health. Some clones in this sample may be carry-over from other donors' samples.

The chain carries TRBV6-1 and TRBJ2-7; the D is unclear. V was shortened by 8 bases and J by 0 bases, with 17 bases between the two germline ends. Per the germline V gene, CDR1 is MNHNS and CDR2 is SASEGT. The CDR3 has 15 residues. CDR3 DNA sequence: TGTGCCAGCCCTTCAGGTCCGGGTGGCTCCTACGAGCAGTACTTC. Translation gives CASPSGPGGSYEQYF.

The CDR3 nucleotides are TGTGCCAGCAGCTTACAGGGATCTCGCGAGACCCAGTACTTC. Protein: CASSLQGSRETQYF. The rearrangement joins TRBV7-2 to TRBJ2-5; possible D gene TRBD1, 5 bases. V lost 2 bases to trimming and J lost 5 bases, with 12 bases between them. The CDR3 sequence is 14 residues long. Germline CDR1 is SGHTA and CDR2 is FQGNSA.

This chain uses TRBV15 with TRBJ1-4, with D possibly being TRBD1 (6 bases). V dropped 1 base and J dropped 7 bases, with 16 bases sitting between them. The germline V gene has CDR1 LNHNV and CDR2 YYDKDF (reference sequence). This CDR3 contains 16 residues. CDR3 in amino acids: CATSRGTGQRGEKLFF. The CDR3 DNA reads as TGTGCCACCAGCAGAGGGACCGGACAGAGGGGTGAAAAACTGTTTTTT.

This clone was detected once. This chain uses TRBV5-1 with TRBJ2-7; D may be TRBD2 (5 bases). Germline V gives CDR1 SGHRS, CDR2 YFSETQ. The CDR3 has 15 residues. Trimming removed 2 bases from V and 0 bases from J, with 12 bases in between. The CDR3 here is CASSFGGSASYEQYF. The CDR3 DNA sequence: TGCGCCAGCAGCTTTGGTGGGAGCGCCTCCTACGAGCAGTACTTC.

The chain is built from TRBV5-1 and TRBJ2-5; no clear D. Germline V gene sequence: CDR1 SGHRS, CDR2 YFSETQ. V lost 4 bases, J lost 2 bases, and 9 bases lay in between. The CDR3 runs to 13 residues. The CDR3 DNA is TGCGCCAGCAGCGCATACGGGCAAGAGACCCAGTACTTC. Its translation: CASSAYGQETQYF.

This chain links TRBV7-3 with TRBJ2-1, with a weak D call TRBD2 (5 bases). The CDR3 is made up of 14 amino acids. Germline lookup yields CDR1 SGHTA and CDR2 FQGTGA. V gave up 5 bases and J gave up 3 bases, with 11 bases separating them. The CDR3 is CASSLRTSYNEQFF. CDR3 in DNA: TGTGCCAGCAGCCTACGTACTAGCTACAATGAGCAGTTCTTC. Filled out from reference TRBV7-3 and TRBJ2-1, the complete variable domain reads GAGVSQTPSNKVTEKGKYVELRCDPISGHTALYWYRQSLGQGPEFLIYFQGTGAADDSGLPNDRFFAVRPEGSVSTLKIQRTERGDSAVYLCASSLRTSYNEQFFGPGTRLTVL.

In this sample, this clone turned up once. A read error may be the cause here, since a much bigger clone is one base away. V is TRBV2 and J is TRBJ2-3, with D maybe TRBD2 (5 bases). Germline lookup yields CDR1 SNHLY and CDR2 FYNNEI. The CDR3 length is 14 residues. CDR3 DNA sequence: TGTGTCAGCCGGGGTCACACTGGCACAGATACGCAGTATTTT. This gives the protein CVSRGHTGTDTQYF.

The V call is TRBV30, the J call TRBJ1-4; no clear D. Deletions cut 5 bases from V and 3 bases from J, with 10 bases between. The CDR3 runs 13 residues. Per germline, CDR1 GTSNPN and CDR2 SVGIG (reference sequence). The CDR3 loop is CAWEGQANEKLFF. The CDR3 DNA is TGTGCCTGGGAGGGCCAGGCTAATGAAAAACTGTTTTTT.